These 6 T cell receptor beta chains originate from one sample sequenced in a study of blood T cell repertoires in COVID-19. Profiled with immunoSEQ multiplex PCR; TCRdb holds only in-frame clones, not every one. The table lists 70,000 to 95,000 clones, 65% to 90% of them singletons. Source material: peripheral blood. All receptors come from a woman in her forties or fifties with acute or convalescent COVID-19.

This clone was counted a few times. The V call is TRBV30, the J call TRBJ1-4, with D maybe TRBD1 (5 bases). The CDR3 totals 13 residues. Per the germline V gene, CDR1 is GTSNPN and CDR2 is SVGIG (reference sequence). V was pared by 2 bases and J by 4 bases, with 8 bases between. CDR3 coding DNA: TGTGCCTGGAGTCCAGGGTTTAATGAAAAACTGTTTTTT. It specifies CAWSPGFNEKLFF.

The chain recombines TRBV11-3 with TRBJ2-1, with 13 bases identical to TRBD2. V shed 3 bases, J shed 7 bases, and the junction held 3 bases outside the gene matches. CDR3 length: 15 residues. Germline values: CDR1 SGHNT, CDR2 YENEEA. The CDR3 sequence: CASSFRTSGRNEQFF. The CDR3 DNA sequence: TGTGCCAGCAGCTTTCGGACTAGCGGGAGAAATGAGCAGTTCTTC.

This rearrangement joins TRBV3-1 (or the pseudogene TRBV3-2) to TRBJ2-5; D is perhaps TRBD2 (6 bases). This CDR3 comprises 13 residues. V shed 0 bases and J shed 7 bases, with 9 bases lying between them. Germline loops: CDR1 LGHDT, CDR2 YNNKEL (reference sequence). DNA for the CDR3: TGTGCCAGCAGCCAAGAGGGCGGGGTGACCCAGTACTTC. This translates into CASSQEGGVTQYF.

This clone was recorded a few times. The chain uses TRBV30 and TRBJ2-7; D call uncertain. Between the trimmed V and J ends, which lost 0 bases and 5 bases, there was a span of 11 bases. The CDR3 contains 13 residues. CDR1 and CDR2 (germline): GTSNPN, SVGIG (reference sequence). CDR3 protein: CAWSVQRLHEQYF. The CDR3 DNA reads as TGTGCCTGGAGTGTACAACGTCTCCACGAGCAGTACTTC.

The chain is built from TRBV15 and TRBJ1-2, with unresolved D. Trimming stripped 2 bases from V and 4 bases from J, with 14 bases between. This CDR3 is built from 15 residues. Looked up from germline, CDR1 is LNHNV and CDR2 is YYDKDF (reference sequence). CDR3 loop: CATSRPGGSRYGYTF. Written as DNA, the CDR3 is TGTGCCACCAGCAGACCCGGCGGCAGCCGCTATGGCTACACCTTC.

V gene TRBV6-2 or TRBV6-3 combines with J gene TRBJ2-7, with a tentative D call TRBD1 (5 bases). The V end lost 0 bases, the J end lost 0 bases, and 24 bases lay between the germline ends. Germline values: CDR1 MNHEY, CDR2 SVGEGT. The CDR3 sequence is 20 residues long. The CDR3 spells CASSYSSGELWGLGSYEQYF. DNA for the CDR3: TGTGCCAGCAGTTACTCGAGTGGGGAACTTTGGGGCCTGGGCTCCTACGAGCAGTACTTC.